Listed here are 14 T cell receptor beta chains from one sample, sequenced in a study of blood T cell dynamics during melanoma immunotherapy (dated by TCRdb to about 2020). Sample time point, as interpreted from the label and publication: pre-treatment baseline. The library came from the immunoSEQ multiplex PCR assay. Here the immuneACCESS table is served through TCRdb, limited to in-frame sequences with V and J called. Missing clones are a known gap in these copies; in checked studies unresolved V genes cover under half, and the rest lacks a known reason. This sample is represented by around 6,600 clones; 60% to 85% of them were singletons. The top ten clones comprise under 30% of the sample. The sample in question was blood, obtained from a patient treated with checkpoint blockade. All receptors derive from a human donor with melanoma.

V usage is TRBV11-3 and J usage is TRBJ2-1, with 11 positions matching TRBD2. Germline V lookup: CDR1 SGHNT, CDR2 YENEEA. The CDR3 consists of 15 residues. Trimming cost V 5 bases and J 8 bases; bases outside gene matches: 8. CDR3: CASSPGLAGGYEQFF. CDR3 sequence (DNA): TGTGCCAGCAGCCCCGGCCTAGCGGGAGGCTATGAGCAGTTCTTC.

The gene calls are TRBV7-9 and TRBJ2-1; D is undetermined. Germline-derived CDR1 and CDR2 are SEHNR and FQNEAQ (reference sequence). Trimming took off 1 base at V and 6 bases at J, with 10 bases between the two ends. This CDR3 region has 14 residues. The CDR3 DNA reads as TGTGCCAGCAGCTTAGTTGGTGGAACCAATGAGCAGTTCTTC. As protein: CASSLVGGTNEQFF.

V usage is TRBV6-1 and J usage is TRBJ2-5; D is ambiguous. The CDR3 covers 12 residues. CDR1 and CDR2 from the germline V gene are MNHNS and SASEGT. The V and J ends lost 4 bases and 5 bases respectively, with 8 bases between them. DNA for the CDR3: TGTGCCAGCAGTGCGGGTCCGGAGACCCAGTACTTC. Translation: CASSAGPETQYF.

The rearrangement uses TRBV7-9 and TRBJ1-1, with unresolved D. The CDR3 runs 17 residues. Trimming removed 3 bases from V and 1 base from J, with 18 bases in between. Germline V gives CDR1 SEHNR, CDR2 FQNEAQ (reference sequence). The CDR3 DNA reads TGTGCCAGCAGCTTGAAAGGCGTTTATTCGTCGAACACTGAAGCTTTCTTT. Translated, it gives CASSLKGVYSSNTEAFF.

V gene TRBV4-1 combines with J gene TRBJ2-3, with 8 bases lining up with TRBD2. Germline V gene lookup returns CDR1 MGHRA and CDR2 YSYEKL. V was pared by 0 bases and J by 3 bases, with 14 bases of the junction left unmatched. This CDR3 contains 19 residues. The CDR3 DNA follows: TGCGCCAGCAGCCAAGATGTAATAGCGGGGCTCTACGGGACAGATACGCAGTATTTT. This translates into CASSQDVIAGLYGTDTQYF.

This chain uses TRBV6-5 with TRBJ2-7; TRBD2 matches at 7 bases. This CDR3 has 13 residues. J lost 1 base, V lost 5 bases, and 2 bases had no gene match. Germline V gene data show CDR1 as MNHEY and CDR2 as SVGAGI. CDR3 in amino acids: CASSAGRSYEQYF. CDR3 DNA: TGTGCCAGCAGTGCCGGGAGGTCCTACGAGCAGTACTTC.

This rearrangement joins TRBV5-1 to TRBJ2-3; TRBD2 matches at 10 bases. Germline-derived CDR1 and CDR2 are SGHRS and YFSETQ. With 0 bases clipped from V and 9 bases from J, the junction kept 7 bases outside the gene matches. The CDR3 contains 15 residues. Here the CDR3 reads CASSLGLAGAMTQYF. The CDR3 nucleotides are TGCGCCAGCAGCTTGGGTCTAGCGGGAGCAATGACGCAGTATTTT.

The J gene is TRBJ2-6, the V gene TRBV19, with D maybe TRBD2 (5 bases). Trimming cost V 5 bases and J 1 base, with 9 bases left between them. Germline-derived CDR1 and CDR2 are LNHDA and SQIVND (reference sequence). The CDR3 runs 15 residues. In DNA, the CDR3 is TGTGCCAGTAGTGAAAGGGAGTCTGGGGCCAACGTCCTGACTTTC. Translating it yields CASSERESGANVLTF.

The chain employs TRBV6-1 and TRBJ1-2; D unresolved. The CDR3 totals 16 residues. CDR1 is MNHNS and CDR2 is SASEGT in the germline V gene. V was cut by 0 bases and J by 2 bases, with 13 bases left in between. Here the CDR3 DNA reads TGTGCCAGCAGTGAAGCGCTTCAAAGGAGAAACTATGGCTACACCTTC. It translates to CASSEALQRRNYGYTF.

The chain uses TRBV10-1 and TRBJ2-1; 9 bases match TRBD1. The germline V gene has CDR1 WNHNN and CDR2 SYGVQD (reference sequence). The V and J ends lost 4 bases and 6 bases, in that order; junction bases with no gene match: 7. There are 15 residues in the CDR3. In DNA form, the CDR3 reads TGCGCCAGCAGTGTTGGACAGGGGTTACCCAATGAGCAGTTCTTC. It yields the protein CASSVGQGLPNEQFF.

This clone was seen a single time. The rearrangement joins TRBV9 to TRBJ1-3; D remains ambiguous. This CDR3 comprises 15 residues. From germline, CDR1 is SGDLS and CDR2 YYNGEE. V lost 0 bases and J 0 bases, leaving 7 bases between the germline ends. The CDR3 DNA sequence: TGTGCCAGCAGCGTAGGACTGTCCTCTGGAAACACCATATATTTT. Translated: CASSVGLSSGNTIYF.

J is TRBJ2-1 and V is TRBV7-9; 9 bases agree with TRBD2. This CDR3 region has 18 residues. J was trimmed by 7 bases and V by 2 bases; bases with no gene match: 15. Germline CDR1 and CDR2: SEHNR and FQNEAQ (reference sequence). This CDR3 reads CASSLRLRGGGARNEQFF. The CDR3 nucleotides are TGTGCCAGCAGCTTAAGGCTGAGAGGCGGGGGGGCGCGGAATGAGCAGTTCTTC.

This clone was recorded once. This rearrangement joins TRBV27 to TRBJ2-2; tentative D call: TRBD2 (5 bases). Germline-derived CDR1 and CDR2 are MNHEY and SMNVEV (reference sequence). Trimming removed 2 bases from V and 4 bases from J, with 14 bases in between. The CDR3 has 16 residues. The CDR3 sequence: CASSLEGPLGTGELFF. CDR3 coding DNA: TGTGCCAGCAGTTTAGAGGGCCCCCTCGGCACCGGGGAGCTGTTTTTT.

This clone was counted once. The chain employs TRBV5-6 and TRBJ1-2, with D hard to call. Trimming left V 1 base short and J 7 bases short, with 20 bases between. CDR1 and CDR2 (germline): SGHDT, YYEEEE. This CDR3 is built from 16 residues. The CDR3 DNA is TGTGCCAGCAGCTTGTTAGGTGTAAAGGTATTGGGTGGCTACACCTTC. Protein product: CASSLLGVKVLGGYTF. Together with reference TRBV5-6 and TRBJ1-2, the CDR3 gives the full variable domain: DAGVTQSPTHLIKTRGQQVTLRCSPKSGHDTVSWYQQALGQGPQFIFQYYEEEERQRGNFPDRFSGHQFPNYSSELNVNALLLGDSALYLCASSLLGVKVLGGYTFGSGTRLTVV.